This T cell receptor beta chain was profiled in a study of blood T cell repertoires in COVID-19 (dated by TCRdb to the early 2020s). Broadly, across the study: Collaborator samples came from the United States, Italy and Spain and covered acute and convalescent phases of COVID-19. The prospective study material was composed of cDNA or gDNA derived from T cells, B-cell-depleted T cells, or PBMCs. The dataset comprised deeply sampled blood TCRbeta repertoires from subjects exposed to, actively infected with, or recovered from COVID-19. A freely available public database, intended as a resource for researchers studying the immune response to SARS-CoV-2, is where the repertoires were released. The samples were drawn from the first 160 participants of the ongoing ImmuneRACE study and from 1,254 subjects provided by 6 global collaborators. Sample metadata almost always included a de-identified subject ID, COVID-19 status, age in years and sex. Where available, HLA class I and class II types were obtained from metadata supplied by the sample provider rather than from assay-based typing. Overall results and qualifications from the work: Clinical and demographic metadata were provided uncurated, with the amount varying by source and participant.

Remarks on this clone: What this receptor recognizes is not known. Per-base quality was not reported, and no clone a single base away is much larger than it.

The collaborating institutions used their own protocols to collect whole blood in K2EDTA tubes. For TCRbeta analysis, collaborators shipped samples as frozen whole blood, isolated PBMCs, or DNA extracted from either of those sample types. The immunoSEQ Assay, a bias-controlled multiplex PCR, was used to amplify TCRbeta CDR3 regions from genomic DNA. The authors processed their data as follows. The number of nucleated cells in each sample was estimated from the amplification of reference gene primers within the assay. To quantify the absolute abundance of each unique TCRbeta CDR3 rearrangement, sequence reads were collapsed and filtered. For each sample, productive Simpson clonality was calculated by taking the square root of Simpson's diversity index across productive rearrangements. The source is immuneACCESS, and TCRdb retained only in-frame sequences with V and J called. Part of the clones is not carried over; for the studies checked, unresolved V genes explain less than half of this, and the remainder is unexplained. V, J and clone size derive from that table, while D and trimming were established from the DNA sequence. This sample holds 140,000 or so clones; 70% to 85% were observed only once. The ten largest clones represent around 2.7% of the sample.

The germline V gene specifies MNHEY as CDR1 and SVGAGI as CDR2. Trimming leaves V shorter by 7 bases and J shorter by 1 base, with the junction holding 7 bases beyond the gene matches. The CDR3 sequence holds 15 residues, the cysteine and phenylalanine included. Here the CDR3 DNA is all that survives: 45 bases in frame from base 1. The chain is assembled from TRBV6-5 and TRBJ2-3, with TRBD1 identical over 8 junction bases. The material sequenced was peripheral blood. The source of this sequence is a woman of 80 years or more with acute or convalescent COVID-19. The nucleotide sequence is TGTGCCAGCACCACACAGGGGGGAGGCACAGATACGCAGTATTTT. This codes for CASTTQGGGTDTQYF.